Sequencing of this T cell receptor beta chain was carried out in a study of T-cell memory formation after mild COVID-19. Deletions cut 2 bases from V and 3 bases from J, with 17 bases between. Germline V gives CDR1 DFQATT, CDR2 SNEGSKA (reference sequence). CDR3 size: 15 residues. Each CDR3 protein gets one entry after TCRdb re-called the 5' RACE reads with MiXCR. The sample comprises over 70,000 distinct CDR3 sequences, less than 15% of which are singletons, and roughly a quarter rests with the top ten. This chain uses TRBV20-1 with TRBJ2-7; D possibly matches TRBD1 or TRBD2 (7 bases each). Sequencing was performed on PBMCs or a T cell subset sorted from them (not recorded which). The clonotype was recovered from an adult woman who had mild COVID-19 (a few samples of this study predate the infection). Cell type and time point are not known. This CDR3 is CSARLKAGTVYEQYF. CDR3 bases: TGCAGTGCTAGACTCAAAGCGGGGACAGTCTACGAGCAGTACTTC.